A single sample is the source of the 14 T cell receptor beta chains below, sequenced in a study of blood T cell repertoires in COVID-19 (dated by TCRdb to about 2020). Preparation of the library involved the immunoSEQ multiplex PCR assay. Not all clones reach the TCRdb copy of this immuneACCESS table, which keeps in-frame sequences only. Checked studies attribute under half of the gap to unresolved V genes and leave the rest unexplained. A total of about 130,000 clones appear in this sample, approximately 74% of them only once. The top ten clones comprise about 6% of the sample. Specimen: peripheral blood. These receptors came from a man at least 80 years old with COVID-19, enrolled during active disease.

The chain links TRBV5-1 to TRBJ1-4, with D maybe TRBD1 (6 bases). The CDR3 is 14 amino acids. V shed 4 bases and J shed 8 bases, with 15 bases lying between them. Germline V gene data show CDR1 as SGHRS and CDR2 as YFSETQ. The CDR3 DNA reads TGCGCCAGCAGCATAAACGACCAGGGGGAAAAACTGTTTTTT. Residues: CASSINDQGEKLFF. Complete variable domain (other parts from reference TRBV5-1 and TRBJ1-4): KAGVTQTPRYLIKTRGQQVTLSCSPISGHRSVSWYQQTPGQGLQFLFEYFSETQRNKGNFPGRFSGRQFSNSRSEMNVSTLELGDSALYLCASSINDQGEKLFFGSGTQLSVL.

V and J are TRBV5-1 and TRBJ2-1, with TRBD2 matching over 14 bases. V lost 4 bases, J lost 9 bases, and 6 bases stayed unmatched. The CDR3 consists of 15 residues. Germline CDR1 is SGHRS and CDR2 is YFSETQ. The CDR3 DNA reads TGCGCCAGCAGCGAGGGACTAGCGGGAGTCAGTGAGCAGTTCTTC. Its translation: CASSEGLAGVSEQFF.

CDR3 sequence reads: CASSPPGTGINEQYF. In nucleotides, the CDR3 is TGTGCCAGCAGTCCACCCGGGACAGGGATAAACGAGCAGTACTTC. V is TRBV6-5 and J is TRBJ2-7, with 9 bases that match TRBD1. After removal of 5 bases from V and 5 bases from J, the junction contained 10 bases not matched to a gene. This CDR3 has 15 residues. The V gene's germline CDR1 is MNHEY and CDR2 SVGAGI.

The chain links TRBV7-2 to TRBJ1-6; 9 bases match TRBD1. V shed 1 base, J shed 11 bases, and the junction held 6 bases outside the gene matches. This CDR3 region has 15 residues. Germline V gene data show CDR1 as SGHTA and CDR2 as FQGNSA. CDR3 protein: CASSLVADRGAPLHF. DNA of the CDR3: TGTGCCAGCAGCTTAGTGGCGGACAGGGGTGCACCCCTCCACTTT.

This chain links TRBV6-5 with TRBJ2-3; TRBD1 matches at 8 bases. The CDR3 contains 15 residues. Trimming at V came to 1 base and at J to 6 bases, leaving 6 bases not matched to a gene. The germline gives CDR1 MNHEY, CDR2 SVGAGI. DNA of the CDR3: TGTGCCAGCAGTTACTGGGGCAGGGGGCTTGATACGCAGTATTTT. It yields the protein CASSYWGRGLDTQYF.

CDR3 DNA sequence: TGTGCCAGCCTCATGGGGGGCGGGGAGCTGTTTTTT. This sequence encodes CASLMGGGELFF. V and J are TRBV12-3 or TRBV12-4 and TRBJ2-2; perhaps TRBD2 as D (6 bases). Trimming cost V 8 bases and J 7 bases, with 11 bases left between them. CDR3 length: 12 amino acids.

The chain couples TRBV21-1 to TRBJ2-1; TRBD1 is the table's D call and was not checked against the DNA. TRBV21-1 is a pseudogene segment. The CDR3 runs to 16 residues. The CDR3 coding sequence is TGTGCCAGCAGCAAAGGGGGCGGAGACGACTACAATGAGCAGTTCTTC. Its protein product is CASSKGGGDDYNEQFF.

The V and J genes are TRBV5-6 and TRBJ2-5; no firm D call. V was clipped by 1 base and J by 2 bases, with 12 bases between them. Germline lookup yields CDR1 SGHDT and CDR2 YYEEEE. The CDR3 is 15 amino acids. CDR3 sequence (DNA): TGTGCCAGCAGCTTGCGAAGAGTAATACAAGAGACCCAGTACTTC. This codes for CASSLRRVIQETQYF.

Notes on this clone: One end of the junction varies from germline; a read error may be responsible. The chain recombines TRBV7-7 with TRBJ2-1, with 12 bases lining up with TRBD2. The germline V gene encodes CDR1 SSHAT and CDR2 FNYEAQ (reference sequence). The CDR3 consists of 16 residues. DNA of the CDR3: TGTGCTAGCAGCTTATCCTTGGCTAGCGGGAGGGAGGAGCAGTTCTTC. Translated: CASSLSLASGREEQFF.

Only a few counts were recorded for this clone. This chain links TRBV30 with TRBJ1-1, with D possibly TRBD1 on 6 matching bases. The germline V gene encodes CDR1 GTSNPN and CDR2 SVGIG (reference sequence). The CDR3 contains 15 residues. Trimming cost V 2 bases and J 3 bases, with 16 bases left between them. The CDR3 DNA sequence: TGTGCCTGGAGTATCAAACAGGGATGGCACACTGAAGCTTTCTTT. Its protein product is CAWSIKQGWHTEAFF.

The chain couples TRBV24-1 to TRBJ2-2; 9 nucleotides match TRBD1. CDR3 size: 17 residues. Germline trimming cut 3 bases from V and 2 bases from J; bases unmatched to any gene: 6. Germline lookup yields CDR1 KGHDR and CDR2 SFDVKD. CDR3 nucleotide sequence: TGTGCCACCAGTGATCCGCGGACAGGGGCCAACACCGGGGAGCTGTTTTTT. Its protein product is CATSDPRTGANTGELFF.

The V gene is TRBV19, the J gene TRBJ1-5; 10 bases align to TRBD1. The V segment lost 6 bases and the J segment 5 bases; nucleotides outside the gene matches: 4. Per germline, CDR1 LNHDA and CDR2 SQIVND (reference sequence). This CDR3 comprises 14 residues. The CDR3 DNA sequence: TGTGCCAGTAGCCACGGGACAGGGGATCAGCCCCAGCATTTT. It is translated as CASSHGTGDQPQHF.

The chain has TRBV5-4 and TRBJ2-1; D is perhaps TRBD2 (6 bases). The V and J ends lost 3 bases and 4 bases respectively, with 14 bases between them. The CDR3 totals 15 residues. Germline V gene sequence: CDR1 SGHNT, CDR2 YYREEE (reference sequence). The CDR3 protein is CASSSWVADYNEQFF. The CDR3 nucleotides read TGTGCCAGCAGCTCCTGGGTAGCGGATTACAATGAGCAGTTCTTC.

The rearrangement joins TRBV27 to TRBJ2-2; 12 nucleotides line up with TRBD2. This CDR3 spans 18 amino acids. Germline V gene lookup returns CDR1 MNHEY and CDR2 SMNVEV (reference sequence). V gave up 5 bases and J gave up 1 base; unmatched junction bases: 8. The CDR3 coding sequence is TGTGCCAGCAGTACATATTCACTAGCGGGAGGGAACACCGGGGAGCTGTTTTTT. Translation gives CASSTYSLAGGNTGELFF.